This TCR beta chain was obtained from a study of T cell responses to AZD1222 COVID-19 vaccine (dated by TCRdb to the early 2020s). Concerning the study at large: Because spike-specific TCR depth and breadth did not differ between the two schedules, AZD1222 recipients who got a second dose at roughly 4 weeks were pooled with those who got a second dose at roughly 12 weeks. TCR sequencing was performed for about 250 trial participants, of whom around 200 were given two doses of AZD1222 and approximately 25 were given two doses of MenACWY control vaccine. Enrollment into the trials was organized by age into subgroups of 18-55, 56-69 and 70-plus years, and those subgroups contained about 160, 30 and 59 TCR-sequenced participants, respectively.

The CDR3 regions of human TCRbeta chains were analyzed by immunosequencing. On the study's bioinformatics: Repertoire TCRs were checked for matches against a reference library of SARS-CoV-2-specific TCRs that had been generated using the MIRA antigen-specificity platform. Breadth meant the fraction of unique TCRs that were SARS-CoV-2-associated, whereas depth meant the fraction of total T cells that were SARS-CoV-2-associated. Each spike-specific TCR was assigned to its reactive spike region and to a CD4 or CD8 class using the MIRA data. Log10-transformed breadth and depth values were compared by one-way ANOVA with Sidak's multiple comparisons tests. Drawn from immuneACCESS, this table holds only the in-frame rearrangements with V and J called that TCRdb kept. Clones are partly lost; checked studies trace under half to an unresolved V gene and leave the rest unexplained. V, J and clone size reflect that table, while D and trimming were determined from the DNA. This sample is represented by just under 95,000 clones; just over 85% of them were singletons. Approximately 10% of the sample comes from the top ten.

Beyond this particular receptor, the publication reports: Conclusions about previously exposed vaccinees are limited, since just five or six AZD1222 recipients were seropositive for SARS-CoV-2 at baseline. A significant rise in spike-specific TCR breadth and depth was observed after two AZD1222 doses relative to day 0 and relative to MenACWY recipients. No day 14 peak-response samples were available, so repertoires were characterized only after the peak T cell response. Reportedly, close to half of the unique spike-specific TCRs recognized epitopes lying outside the regions that are mutated in the B.1.351 and B.1.1.7 variants. Participants were mostly white British, with more females than males. The authors suggested clonal diversity may have been underestimated. In the small 56-69-year group, the increase in depth fell short of significance, most likely because of low power. The vaccine-associated CD4 TCRs covered the entire spike protein, and the dominant responses fell in regions 160-218 and 743-854.

The sample's time point label, in plain terms: baseline before first vaccination. The vaccinee samples were drawn from two UK trials, COV001 and COV002, one of which was a single-blind randomized controlled phase 2/3 trial testing AZD1222 (ChAdOx1 nCoV-19) in healthy adults. Trial participant PBMC samples were collected at day 0 and day 28 after the second dose for TCRbeta chain sequencing. Comment on this clone: No antigen is known for it. Qualities for individual bases were not recorded, and no much larger clone is one base off.

The source is an adult in good health. The input for sequencing was peripheral blood, taken on day 0 of AZD1222 vaccination.

The nucleotide sequence reads TGTGCCACCGCTTTGGGGGCTGGGGCCAACGTCCTGACTTTC. Protein translation: CATALGAGANVLTF. The V gene is TRBV7-8 and the J gene is TRBJ2-6, with the D gene possibly TRBD1 or TRBD2, each one fitting 5 bases. V gives up 10 bases and J gives up 2 bases, and the segment between their germline ends measures 12 bases. Counted from cysteine to phenylalanine, this CDR3 has 14 amino acids. The kept DNA is CDR3 alone, 42 bases in frame from the first base. According to the germline V gene, CDR1 reads SGHVS and CDR2 reads FQNEAQ.